The entry that follows covers one TCR beta chain sequence. The CDR3 is made up of 15 amino acids. Germline V gives CDR1 SGDLS, CDR2 YYNGEE. J was trimmed by 0 bases and V by 0 bases; bases with no gene match: 2. The data were produced by immunoSEQ multiplex PCR, yet TCRdb's version contains in-frame clones alone and is incomplete. The table includes fewer than 350,000 clones, around 85% detected once. The data were taken from a study of blood T cell repertoires in COVID-19. On the study more broadly: Sample material is recorded as cDNA or gDNA derived from T cells, B-cell-depleted T cells, or PBMCs.

Those who participated ranged in age from roughly 18 to 89 years and resided in approximately 23 US areas. Cohort assignment relied on participant-reported clinical history. Recovered status applied to Cohort 3 donors who had two consecutive negative PCRs. It also applied to those with clearance or with symptom resolution. V and J are TRBV9 and TRBJ2-5, with TRBD1 matching 7 bases. This receptor was identified in a woman aged 45-60 years who had recovered from COVID-19. The sequenced sample was PBMCs or T cells enriched from blood (not recorded which). Here the CDR3 DNA reads TGTGCCAGCAGCGTAGAGGGACAGCACCAAGAGACCCAGTACTTC. The encoded protein is CASSVEGQHQETQYF.